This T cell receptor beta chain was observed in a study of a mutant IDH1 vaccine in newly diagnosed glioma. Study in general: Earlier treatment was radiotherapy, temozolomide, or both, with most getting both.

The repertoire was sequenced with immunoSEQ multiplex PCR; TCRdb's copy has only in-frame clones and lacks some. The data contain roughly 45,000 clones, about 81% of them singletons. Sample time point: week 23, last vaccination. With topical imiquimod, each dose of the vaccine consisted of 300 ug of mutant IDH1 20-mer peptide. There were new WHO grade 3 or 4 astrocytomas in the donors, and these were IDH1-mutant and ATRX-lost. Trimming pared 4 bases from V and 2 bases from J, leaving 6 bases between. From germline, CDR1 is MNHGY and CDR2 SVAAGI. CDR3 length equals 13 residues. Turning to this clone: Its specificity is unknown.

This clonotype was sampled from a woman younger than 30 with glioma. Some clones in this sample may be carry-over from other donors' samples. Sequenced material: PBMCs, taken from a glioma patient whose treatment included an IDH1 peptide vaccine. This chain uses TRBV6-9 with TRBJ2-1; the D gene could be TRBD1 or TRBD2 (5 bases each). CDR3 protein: CASSSGPYNEQFF. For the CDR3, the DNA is TGTGCCAGCAGTTCGGGACCCTACAATGAGCAGTTCTTC.